What follows describes a single T cell receptor beta chain. Antigen: not known. The sample belongs to a study of response to subunit inactivated influenza vaccine. Findings of the study overall: Authors suggested that a seasonal influenza vaccination recruits few new T cells each time.

TCRdb re-derived calls from the RT-PCR reads in MiXCR, one entry per CDR3 protein. The sample yields about 540,000 distinct CDR3 sequences, less than 15% seen once. The germline CDR1 and CDR2 sequences are LNHNV and YYDKDF (reference sequence). The V end was cut by 0 bases, the J end by 3 bases, with 9 bases between. The CDR3 runs to 15 residues. Specimen: PBMCs from blood, collected approximately 13 days after vaccination. The chain carries TRBV15 and TRBJ2-4, with D unresolved. The clonotype originates from a man between 45 and 60 years old who received an inactivated influenza vaccine. Here the CDR3 reads CATSRDGFGKNIQYF. CDR3 coding DNA: TGTGCCACCAGCAGAGATGGATTTGGCAAAAACATTCAGTACTTC.